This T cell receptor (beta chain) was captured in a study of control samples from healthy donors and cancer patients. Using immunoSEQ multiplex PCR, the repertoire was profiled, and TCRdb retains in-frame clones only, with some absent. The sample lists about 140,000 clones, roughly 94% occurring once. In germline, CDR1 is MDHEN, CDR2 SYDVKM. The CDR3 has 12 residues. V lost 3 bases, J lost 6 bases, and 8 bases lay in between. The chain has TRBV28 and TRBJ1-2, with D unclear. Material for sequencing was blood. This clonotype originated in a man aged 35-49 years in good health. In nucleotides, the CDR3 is TGTGCCAGCAGTTTCAGGAGCGATGGCTACACCTTC. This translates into CASSFRSDGYTF.